Listed here are 24 T cell receptor beta chains from one sample, sequenced in a study of cytomegalovirus exposure and HLA in healthy donors. PCR employed 60 Vbeta and 13 Jbeta primers. This table comes from immunoSEQ multiplex PCR, and its TCRdb copy is limited to in-frame clones, with some not included. This table has roughly 200,000 clones, less than 90% appearing once. Input material: PBMCs. The receptors here all came from a man aged 50 to 59 in good health and CMV-seronegative.

V usage is TRBV7-3 and J usage is TRBJ2-1, with 9 positions matching TRBD2. Germline V gene data show CDR1 as SGHTA and CDR2 as FQGTGA. The CDR3 extends over 15 amino acids. V lost 5 bases and J lost 8; bases outside the gene matches: 10. CDR3 loop: CASSAQRGVYDEQFF. The CDR3 DNA follows: TGTGCCAGCAGCGCGCAGCGGGGGGTTTACGATGAGCAGTTCTTC.

This chain connects TRBV28 to TRBJ1-2; D unclear. The germline CDR1 and CDR2 sequences are MDHEN and SYDVKM. This CDR3 region has 13 residues. V lost 3 bases and J 6 bases, leaving 11 bases between the germline ends. As DNA, the CDR3 is TGTGCCAGCAGTTTGGCGGCAAGAGATGGCTACACCTTC. Its translation is CASSLAARDGYTF.

The gene calls are TRBV18 and TRBJ1-1; no clear D gene. Deletions cut 7 bases from V and 0 bases from J, with 18 bases between. Germline V gene data show CDR1 as KGHSH and CDR2 as LQKENI. The CDR3 is 16 residues long. The DNA of the CDR3 is TGTGCCAGCTGTCGGGTTTCTTCCACTATGAACACTGAAGCTTTCTTT. It specifies CASCRVSSTMNTEAFF. Full variable domain (outside the CDR3, taken from reference TRBV18 and TRBJ1-1): NAGVMQNPRHLVRRRGQEARLRCSPMKGHSHVYWYRQLPEEGLKFMVYLQKENIIDESGMPKERFSAEFPKEGPSILRIQQVVRGDSAAYFCASCRVSSTMNTEAFFGQGTRLTVV.

The chain uses TRBV6-5 and TRBJ1-2; TRBD1 matches 11 bases. Germline values: CDR1 MNHEY, CDR2 SVGAGI. The CDR3 spans 15 residues. J gave up 7 bases and V 2 bases, and 6 bases lay outside the gene matches. This chain's CDR3 is CASSYGTGGFSGYTF. The DNA of the CDR3 is TGTGCCAGCAGTTACGGGACAGGGGGTTTTAGTGGCTACACCTTC.

The chain joins TRBV7-9 to TRBJ2-3; a weak D match, TRBD2 (6 bases). The ends were cut back, 5 bases at V and 3 bases at J, with 18 bases in the middle. The CDR3 spans 16 residues. The V gene's germline CDR1 is SEHNR and CDR2 FQNEAQ (reference sequence). In nucleotides, the CDR3 is TGTGCCAGCAGCCCCCACGTGGGGGGTACGACAGATACGCAGTATTTT. This codes for CASSPHVGGTTDTQYF.

The genes are TRBV7-3 and TRBJ2-3; TRBD2 agrees at 9 bases. Germline values: CDR1 SGHTA, CDR2 FQGTGA. The CDR3 totals 15 residues. Trimming took 3 bases from V and 2 from J; bases not matched to a gene: 3. The CDR3 is CASSFRLAATDTQYF. CDR3 sequence (DNA): TGTGCCAGCAGCTTCCGACTAGCGGCCACAGATACGCAGTATTTT.

DNA for the CDR3: TGTGCCAGCAGCTTAATGGGAAACTCAGGGGGAAATGGCTACACCTTC. It translates to CASSLMGNSGGNGYTF. J is TRBJ1-2 and V is TRBV7-3, with 7 bases fitting TRBD1. V lost 1 base, J lost 6 bases, and 11 bases stayed unmatched. CDR3 length: 16 amino acids. Per the germline V gene, CDR1 is SGHTA and CDR2 is FQGTGA.

Only a few counts were recorded for this clone. This sequence joins TRBV6-6 and TRBJ2-3; 9 nucleotides match TRBD2. Looked up from germline, CDR1 is MNHNY and CDR2 is SVGAGI (reference sequence). V lost 7 bases, J lost 5 bases, and 7 bases stayed unmatched. CDR3 size: 14 residues. CDR3 residues: CASTKGGRVDTQYF. For the CDR3, the DNA is TGTGCCAGCACCAAAGGCGGGAGGGTAGATACGCAGTATTTT.

V usage is TRBV19 and J usage is TRBJ1-6; 7 nucleotides match TRBD1. CDR1 is LNHDA, CDR2 SQIVND, per germline (reference sequence). The V gene end was trimmed by 6 bases and the J gene end by 7 bases; junction bases not matched to a gene: 6. This CDR3 has 14 amino acids. The CDR3 nucleotides are TGTGCCAGTAGACCCACAGGGGTCAATTCACCCCTCCACTTT. It translates to CASRPTGVNSPLHF.

The rearrangement joins TRBV10-3 to TRBJ1-1; D remains ambiguous. This CDR3 has 22 amino acids. Germline V gene lookup returns CDR1 ENHRY and CDR2 SYGVKD. The V gene lost 0 bases and the J gene lost 1 base, with 30 bases spanning the gap. The CDR3 sequence is CAISESKSLGGSGGSSNTEAFF. CDR3 in DNA: TGTGCCATCAGTGAGTCGAAATCCCTCGGCGGCTCCGGTGGCTCCTCGAACACTGAAGCTTTCTTT.

The chain employs TRBV19 and TRBJ1-2; D ambiguous. Trimming took 5 bases from V and 7 from J, leaving 14 bases between them. The CDR3 is made up of 13 amino acids. CDR1 and CDR2 from the germline V gene are LNHDA and SQIVND (reference sequence). The chain's CDR3 is CASSATREGGYTF. In nucleotides, the CDR3 is TGTGCCAGTAGTGCGACGAGGGAGGGTGGCTACACCTTC.

This clone was counted a single time. V and J are TRBV4-1 and TRBJ2-7; 9 positions agree with TRBD2. V shed 3 bases and J 1 base; nucleotides not matched to a gene: 1. This CDR3 comprises 14 residues. Germline V gives CDR1 MGHRA, CDR2 YSYEKL. In DNA, the CDR3 is TGCGCCAGCAGCCATCTAGCGGGGTCCTACGAGCAGTACTTC. The encoded protein is CASSHLAGSYEQYF.

This clone was found a few times. The chain joins TRBV10-3 to TRBJ1-1; D possibly corresponds to TRBD1 (5 bases). CDR1 is ENHRY, CDR2 SYGVKD, per germline. The CDR3 is 14 residues long. Trimming removed 4 bases from V and 2 bases from J, with 11 bases in between. For the CDR3, the DNA is TGTGCCATCAGTGGATCTACAGGCAACACTGAAGCTTTCTTT. This gives the protein CAISGSTGNTEAFF.

Details on this clone: The identical CDR3 is also encoded by other nucleotide sequences in the sample. The J gene is TRBJ2-3, the V gene TRBV7-9, with D maybe TRBD2 (5 bases). Deletions cut 5 bases from V and 4 bases from J, with 10 bases between. Germline V gene lookup returns CDR1 SEHNR and CDR2 FQNEAQ (reference sequence). The CDR3 is made up of 13 amino acids. Written as DNA, the CDR3 is TGTGCCAGCAGCCCGCGAGGGCCAGATACGCAGTATTTT. Protein sequence: CASSPRGPDTQYF.

This chain uses TRBV29-1 with TRBJ2-1; 9 positions match TRBD1. V gave up 7 bases and J gave up 6 bases; unmatched junction bases: 4. Germline V gene lookup returns CDR1 SQVTM and CDR2 ANQGSEA. The CDR3 contains 12 residues. Written as DNA, the CDR3 is TGCAGCGGGGGACAGGGAGGCAATGAGCAGTTCTTC. Amino acid sequence: CSGGQGGNEQFF.

A single count supports this clone. The V call is TRBV25-1, the J call TRBJ2-2; D is possibly TRBD2 (7 bases). V lost 2 bases and J lost 4, with 14 bases in between. CDR1 and CDR2 from the germline V gene are MGHDK and SYGVNS. CDR3 length: 16 residues. CDR3 bases: TGTGCCAGCAGTGAACAAAGGGGGGGCGGCACCGGGGAGCTGTTTTTT. It encodes CASSEQRGGGTGELFF.

CDR3 nucleotide sequence: TGCGCCAGCAGCTCGCTAGCGGGAGGGGTCCACGAGCAGTACTTC. As protein: CASSSLAGGVHEQYF. The chain combines TRBV5-1 with TRBJ2-5, with TRBD2 identical over 12 bases. The better agreement between TRBJ2-7 and the DNA end casts doubt on the J call. Germline-derived CDR1 and CDR2 are SGHRS and YFSETQ. This CDR3 region has 15 residues.

This clone has just one count. The chain joins TRBV7-2 to TRBJ2-1, with TRBD2 matching 7 bases. The CDR3 extends over 12 amino acids. Germline-derived CDR1 and CDR2 are SGHTA and FQGNSA. Trimming removed 3 bases from V and 9 bases from J; junction bases left unmatched: 2. CDR3 in amino acids: CASSFQRGEQFF. For the CDR3, the DNA is TGTGCCAGCAGCTTCCAGCGGGGTGAGCAGTTCTTC. The full variable domain, with the rest looked up from reference TRBV7-2 and TRBJ2-1, is GAGVSQSPSNKVTEKGKDVELRCDPISGHTALYWYRQSLGQGLEFLIYFQGNSAPDKSGLPSDRFSAERTGGSVSTLTIQRTQQEDSAVYLCASSFQRGEQFFGPGTRLTVL.

This chain links TRBV5-1 with TRBJ1-1; D perhaps matches TRBD1 (5 bases). This CDR3 is 14 amino acids long. V lost 5 bases to trimming and J lost 0 bases, with 11 bases between them. Per germline, CDR1 SGHRS and CDR2 YFSETQ. The CDR3 reads CASRFRQMNTEAFF. The DNA for the CDR3 is TGCGCCAGCAGATTTAGACAGATGAACACTGAAGCTTTCTTT.

V usage is TRBV7-2 and J usage is TRBJ1-3, with a possible D match to TRBD1 (5 bases). V was clipped by 6 bases and J by 5 bases, with 20 bases between them. The CDR3 is 16 amino acids. CDR1 SGHTA and CDR2 FQGNSA come from the germline V gene. CDR3 sequence (DNA): TGTGCCAGCAGTCTTAGCTCCCAGGGAACGAGAAACACCATATATTTT. The encoded protein is CASSLSSQGTRNTIYF.

This clone was seen only once. This chain links TRBV28 with TRBJ2-1; 11 bases line up with TRBD2. Germline V CDR1 and CDR2: MDHEN, SYDVKM. With 11 bases clipped from V and 6 bases from J, the junction kept 6 bases outside the gene matches. The CDR3 is 13 amino acids. CDR3 residues: CAGGLAGTNEQFF. The CDR3 DNA is TGTGCCGGCGGACTAGCGGGCACCAATGAGCAGTTCTTC.

The J gene is TRBJ1-1, the V gene TRBV7-9; D might be TRBD1 (5 bases). V was trimmed by 1 base and J by 11 bases, leaving 14 bases between them. This CDR3 region has 13 residues. Germline V gene sequence: CDR1 SEHNR, CDR2 FQNEAQ (reference sequence). The CDR3 loop reads CASSLGAGGWAFF. The CDR3, as DNA: TGTGCCAGCAGCTTAGGTGCCGGGGGGTGGGCTTTCTTT.

The rearrangement joins TRBV6-1 to TRBJ2-7, with 7 bases lining up with TRBD1. The CDR3 runs to 13 residues. Germline values: CDR1 MNHNS, CDR2 SASEGT. Trimming cost V 9 bases and J 4 bases; bases outside gene matches: 9. The CDR3 sequence is CASLLGGRYEQYF. In nucleotides, the CDR3 is TGTGCCAGTCTTTTAGGGGGCCGGTACGAGCAGTACTTC.

V usage is TRBV6-1 and J usage is TRBJ1-1, with 9 bases aligning to TRBD1. The germline V gene has CDR1 MNHNS and CDR2 SASEGT. The V gene end was trimmed by 6 bases and the J gene end by 10 bases; junction bases not matched to a gene: 9. CDR3 length equals 13 residues. CDR3 sequence (DNA): TGTGCCAGCAGGGCAGACAGGGGGTCGGGAGCTTTCTTT. It specifies CASRADRGSGAFF.